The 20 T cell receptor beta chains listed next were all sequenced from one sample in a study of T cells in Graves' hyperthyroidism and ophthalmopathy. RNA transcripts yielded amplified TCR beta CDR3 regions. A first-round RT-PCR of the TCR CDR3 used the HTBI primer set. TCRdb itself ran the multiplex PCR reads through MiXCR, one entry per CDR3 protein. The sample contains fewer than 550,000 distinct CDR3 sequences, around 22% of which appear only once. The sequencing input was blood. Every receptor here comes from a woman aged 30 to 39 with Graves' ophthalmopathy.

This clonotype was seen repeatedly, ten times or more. CDR3 region: CAWRPKFWVNSGNTIYF. For the CDR3, the DNA is TGTGCCTGGAGACCGAAGTTTTGGGTGAACTCTGGAAACACCATATATTTT. The chain combines TRBV30 with TRBJ1-3; D is uncertain. V was pared by 3 bases and J by 0 bases, with 18 bases between. CDR3 length equals 17 residues. Germline values: CDR1 GTSNPN, CDR2 SVGIG (reference sequence).

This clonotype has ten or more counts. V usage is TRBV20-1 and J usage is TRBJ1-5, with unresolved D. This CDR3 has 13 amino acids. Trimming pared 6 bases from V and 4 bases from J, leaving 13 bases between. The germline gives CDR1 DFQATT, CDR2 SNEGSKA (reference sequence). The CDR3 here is CSAPLGRNQPQHF. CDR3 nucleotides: TGCAGTGCGCCCTTAGGGCGGAATCAGCCCCAGCATTTT.

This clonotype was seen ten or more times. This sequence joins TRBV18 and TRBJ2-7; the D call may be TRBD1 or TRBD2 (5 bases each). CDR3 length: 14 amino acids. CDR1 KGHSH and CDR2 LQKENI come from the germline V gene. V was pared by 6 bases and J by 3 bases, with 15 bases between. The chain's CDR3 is CASSPGTQHYEQYF. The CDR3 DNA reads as TGTGCCAGCTCCCCCGGGACGCAGCACTACGAGCAGTACTTC.

As DNA, the CDR3 is TGTGCCAGCAGTGAAGACGGCAGGGGGCTGTACGAGCAGTACTTC. It specifies CASSEDGRGLYEQYF. V usage is TRBV2 and J usage is TRBJ2-7; TRBD1 aligns across 8 bases. The germline gives CDR1 SNHLY, CDR2 FYNNEI. CDR3 size: 15 residues. V lost 1 base to trimming and J lost 4 bases; unmatched junction nucleotides: 6.

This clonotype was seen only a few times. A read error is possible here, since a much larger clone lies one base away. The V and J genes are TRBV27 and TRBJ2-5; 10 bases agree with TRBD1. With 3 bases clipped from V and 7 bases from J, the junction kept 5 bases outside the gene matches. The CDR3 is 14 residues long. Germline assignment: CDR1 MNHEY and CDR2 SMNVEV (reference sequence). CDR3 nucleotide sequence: TGTGCCAGCAGTTTTTCTAGGACAGGGGGGACCCAGTACTTC. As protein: CASSFSRTGGTQYF.

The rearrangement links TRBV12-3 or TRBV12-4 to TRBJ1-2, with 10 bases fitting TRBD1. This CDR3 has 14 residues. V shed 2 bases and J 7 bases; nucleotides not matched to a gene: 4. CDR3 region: CASSLRTGGVGYTF. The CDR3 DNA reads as TGTGCCAGCAGTTTAAGGACAGGGGGTGTTGGCTACACCTTC.

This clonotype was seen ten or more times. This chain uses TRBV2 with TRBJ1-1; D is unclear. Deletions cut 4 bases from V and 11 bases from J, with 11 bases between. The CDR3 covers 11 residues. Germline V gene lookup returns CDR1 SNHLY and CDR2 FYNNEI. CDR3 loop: CASSVWQEAFF. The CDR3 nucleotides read TGTGCCAGCAGTGTATGGCAAGAGGCTTTCTTT.

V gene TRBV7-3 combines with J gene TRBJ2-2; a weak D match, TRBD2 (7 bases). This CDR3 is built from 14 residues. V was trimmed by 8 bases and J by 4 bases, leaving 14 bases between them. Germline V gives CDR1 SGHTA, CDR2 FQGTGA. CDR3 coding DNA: TGTGCCAGCCGGGCGGGGGCCTCCACCGGGGAGCTGTTTTTT. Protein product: CASRAGASTGELFF.

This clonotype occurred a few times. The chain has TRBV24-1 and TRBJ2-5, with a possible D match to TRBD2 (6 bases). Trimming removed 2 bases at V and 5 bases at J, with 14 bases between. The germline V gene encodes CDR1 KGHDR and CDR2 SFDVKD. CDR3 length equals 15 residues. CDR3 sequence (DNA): TGTGCCACCAGTGATTGGAGGACTACTTTTGAGACCCAGTACTTC. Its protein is CATSDWRTTFETQYF.

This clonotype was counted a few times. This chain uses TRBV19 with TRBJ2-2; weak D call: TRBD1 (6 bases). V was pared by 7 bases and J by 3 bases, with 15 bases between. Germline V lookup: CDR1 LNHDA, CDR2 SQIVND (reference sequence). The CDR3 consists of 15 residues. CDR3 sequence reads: CASTDRDIHTGELFF. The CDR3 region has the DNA TGTGCCAGTACCGACCGGGACATACACACCGGGGAGCTGTTTTTT.

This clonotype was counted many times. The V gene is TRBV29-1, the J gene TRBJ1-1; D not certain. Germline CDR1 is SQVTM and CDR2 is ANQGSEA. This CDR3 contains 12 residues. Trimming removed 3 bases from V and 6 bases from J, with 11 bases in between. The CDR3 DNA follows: TGCAGCGTTGAGGCCGAATACCCTGAAGCTTTCTTT. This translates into CSVEAEYPEAFF. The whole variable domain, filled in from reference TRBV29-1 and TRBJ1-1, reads SAVISQKPSRDICQRGTSLTIQCQVDSQVTMMFWYRQQPGQSLTLIATANQGSEATYESGFVIDKFPISRPNLTFSTLTVSNMSPEDSSIYLCSVEAEYPEAFFGQGTRLTVV.

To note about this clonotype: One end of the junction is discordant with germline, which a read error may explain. For the CDR3, the DNA is TGTGCCAGCAGCCCGGTAGATGACACTGATGCTTTCTTT. The encoded protein is CASSPVDDTDAFF. The gene calls are TRBV12-3 or TRBV12-4 and TRBJ1-1; D remains unclear. CDR3 length equals 13 residues.

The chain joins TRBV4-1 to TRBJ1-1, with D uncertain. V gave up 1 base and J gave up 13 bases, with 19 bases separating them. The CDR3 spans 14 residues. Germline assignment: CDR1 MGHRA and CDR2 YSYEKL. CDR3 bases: TGCGCCAGCAGCCAAGGATTTACGACGTTATTGGGTTTCTTT. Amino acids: CASSQGFTTLLGFF.

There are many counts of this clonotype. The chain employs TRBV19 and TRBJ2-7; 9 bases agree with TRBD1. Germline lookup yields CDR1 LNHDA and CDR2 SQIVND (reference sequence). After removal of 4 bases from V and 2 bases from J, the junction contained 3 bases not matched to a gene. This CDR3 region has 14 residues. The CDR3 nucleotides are TGTGCCAGTAGTACGGACAGGGGAGCCTACGAGCAGTACTTC. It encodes CASSTDRGAYEQYF.

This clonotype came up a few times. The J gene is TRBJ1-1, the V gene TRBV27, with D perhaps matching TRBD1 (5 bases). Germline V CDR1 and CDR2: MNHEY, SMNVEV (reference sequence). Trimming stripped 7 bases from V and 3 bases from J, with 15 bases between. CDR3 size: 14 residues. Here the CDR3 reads CASILHGTYTEAFF. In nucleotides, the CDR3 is TGTGCCAGCATCCTCCACGGGACTTACACTGAAGCTTTCTTT.

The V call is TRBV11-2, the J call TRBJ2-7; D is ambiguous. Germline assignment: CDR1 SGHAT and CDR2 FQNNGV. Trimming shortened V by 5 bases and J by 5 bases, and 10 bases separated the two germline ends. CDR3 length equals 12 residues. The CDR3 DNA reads TGTGCCAGCAGCCCTACGATGGACGAGCAGTACTTC. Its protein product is CASSPTMDEQYF. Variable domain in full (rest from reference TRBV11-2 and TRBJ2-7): EAGVAQSPRYKIIEKRQSVAFWCNPISGHATLYWYQQILGQGPKLLIQFQNNGVVDDSQLPKDRFSAERLKGVDSTLKIQPAKLEDSAVYLCASSPTMDEQYFGPGTRLTVT.

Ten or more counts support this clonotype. The CDR3 DNA follows: TGTGCCACCAGCAGAGATTACAACACTGAAGCTTTCTTT. Translating gives CATSRDYNTEAFF. The chain carries TRBV15 and TRBJ1-1; D ambiguous. The ends were cut back, 0 bases at V and 2 bases at J, with 4 bases in the middle. CDR3 length: 13 amino acids. Germline CDR1 reads LNHNV; CDR2 reads YYDKDF (reference sequence). The whole variable domain, filled in from reference TRBV15 and TRBJ1-1, reads DAMVIQNPRYQVTQFGKPVTLSCSQTLNHNVMYWYQQKSSQAPKLLFHYYDKDFNNEADTPDNFQSRRPNTSFCFLDIRSPGLGDTAMYLCATSRDYNTEAFFGQGTRLTVV.

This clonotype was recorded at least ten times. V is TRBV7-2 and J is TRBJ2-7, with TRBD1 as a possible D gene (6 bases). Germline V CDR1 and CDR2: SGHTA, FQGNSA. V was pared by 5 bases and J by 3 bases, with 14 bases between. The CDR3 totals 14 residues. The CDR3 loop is CASSADSRNYEQYF. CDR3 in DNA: TGTGCCAGCAGCGCGGACAGTCGCAACTACGAGCAGTACTTC.

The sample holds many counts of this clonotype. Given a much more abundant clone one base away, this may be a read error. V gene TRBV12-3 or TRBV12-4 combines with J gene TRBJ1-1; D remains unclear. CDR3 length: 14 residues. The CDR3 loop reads CASSLTSGYTGAFF. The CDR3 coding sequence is TGTGCCAGCAGTTTGACCTCTGGGTACACTGGAGCTTTCTTT.

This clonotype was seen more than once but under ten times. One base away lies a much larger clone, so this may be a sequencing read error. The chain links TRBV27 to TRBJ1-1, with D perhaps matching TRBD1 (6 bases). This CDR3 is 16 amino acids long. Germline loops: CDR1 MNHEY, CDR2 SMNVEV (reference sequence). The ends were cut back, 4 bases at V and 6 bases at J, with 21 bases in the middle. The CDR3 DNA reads TGTGCCAGCAGTTCGGCAGGGACAACGCTATATGCTGAAGCTTTCTTT. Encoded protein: CASSSAGTTLYAEAFF.